The clone carrying this T cell receptor beta chain was counted a few times. Each CDR3 protein gets one entry after TCRdb re-called the 5' RACE reads with MiXCR. This sample yields about 82,000 distinct CDR3 sequences, of which approximately 5.4% are seen a single time; about 7.5% belongs to the top ten. The data were taken from a study of T cells of healthy individuals. The CDR3 extends over 16 amino acids. V lost 2 bases, J lost 1 base, and 11 bases lay in between. The chain has TRBV12-3 or TRBV12-4 and TRBJ2-2; no definite D call. The source is a female donor in good health. The DNA for the CDR3 is TGTGCCAGCAGTTTAATCTGGGATCGGAACACCGGGGAGCTGTTTTTT. Protein: CASSLIWDRNTGELFF.